This T cell receptor beta chain was sequenced during a study of T cells after posttransplantation cyclophosphamide. Treatment was busulfan-fludarabine conditioning, a marrow graft, and cyclophosphamide on days +3 and +4. Libraries were prepared by immunoSEQ multiplex PCR; TCRdb keeps only in-frame clonotypes and omits some of them. Observed are more than 7,000 clones, no singletons, with the top ten taking approximately 3.6%. Judged by abundance, this clone is medium-sized. Its antigen remains unknown. Germline loops: CDR1 KGHSH, CDR2 LQKENI. The CDR3 totals 14 residues. Trimming removed 6 bases from V and 4 bases from J, with 14 bases in between. The study's findings and limits: Later blood repertoires were often dominated by clones from the donor CD8+ memory compartment. Tissue-infiltrating T cells from skin or gut overlapped little with blood T cells. TRB clonality was highly associated with recipient CMV seropositivity and reactivation.

The input for sequencing was PBMCs, taken 350 to 370 days after allogeneic stem cell transplant with posttransplant cyclophosphamide. The chain recombines TRBV18 with TRBJ2-3, with D possibly being TRBD1 (6 bases). This TCR came from a male patient between 50 and 60 years old who received an allogeneic stem cell transplant from a related donor and was CMV-positive. The graft donor may account for some of the T cells. Here the CDR3 reads CASSRADRSDTQYF. The CDR3 DNA is TGTGCCAGCTCCCGAGCGGACAGATCAGATACGCAGTATTTT.